These 20 T cell receptor beta chains were all obtained from the same sample, sequenced in a study of T cell responses to AZD1222 COVID-19 vaccine. Using immunoSEQ multiplex PCR, the repertoire was profiled, and TCRdb retains in-frame clones only, with some absent. The table lists around 120,000 clones, 85% to 90% of them singletons. The material sequenced was peripheral blood, taken on day 0 of AZD1222 vaccination. These receptors were collected from an adult in good health.

The rearrangement joins TRBV30 to TRBJ2-7; tentative D call: TRBD1 (7 bases). The CDR3 has 14 residues. V lost 0 bases, J lost 4 bases, and 13 bases lay in between. Per germline, CDR1 GTSNPN and CDR2 SVGIG (reference sequence). DNA of the CDR3: TGTGCCTGGAGTGTGGCCGCAGGGGGGTACGAGCAGTACTTC. Its translation: CAWSVAAGGYEQYF. Variable domain in full (rest from reference TRBV30 and TRBJ2-7): SQTIHQWPATLVQPVGSPLSLECTVEGTSNPNLYWYRQAAGRGLQLLFYSVGIGQISSEVPQNLSASRPQDRQFILSSKKLLLSDSGFYLCAWSVAAGGYEQYFGPGTRLTVT.

This chain connects TRBV2 to TRBJ1-2; possible D gene TRBD1, 6 bases. The CDR3 is made up of 14 amino acids. V was pared by 0 bases and J by 4 bases, with 9 bases between. The V gene's germline CDR1 is SNHLY and CDR2 FYNNEI. The DNA of the CDR3 is TGTGCCAGCAGTGAAGCCAGGGGCTTCTATGGCTACACCTTC. Translated, it gives CASSEARGFYGYTF.

The chain joins TRBV4-1 to TRBJ2-5; the match to TRBD1 covers 9 bases. V trimming: 3 bases; J trimming: 5 bases; junction bases outside the gene matches: 7. CDR1 and CDR2 (germline): MGHRA, YSYEKL. The CDR3 is 15 amino acids. For the CDR3, the DNA is TGCGCCAGCAGCCAGACCAACAGGGGGCAGGAGACCCAGTACTTC. Its protein product is CASSQTNRGQETQYF.

The chain employs TRBV27 and TRBJ1-6; D not resolved. V dropped 1 base and J dropped 10 bases, with 8 bases sitting between them. Germline V gene data show CDR1 as MNHEY and CDR2 as SMNVEV (reference sequence). CDR3 length: 13 residues. This chain's CDR3 is CASSLWAESPLHF. For the CDR3, the DNA is TGTGCCAGCAGTTTATGGGCAGAATCACCCCTCCACTTT.

The chain combines TRBV2 with TRBJ1-1; D uncertain. V lost 2 bases, J lost 3 bases, and 10 bases lay in between. Germline V gene data show CDR1 as SNHLY and CDR2 as FYNNEI. This CDR3 has 14 residues. CDR3 residues: CASSEWKGYTEAFF. In DNA, the CDR3 is TGTGCCAGCAGTGAATGGAAAGGGTACACTGAAGCTTTCTTT.

The chain employs TRBV18 and TRBJ1-3; D is undetermined. V was shortened by 6 bases and J by 0 bases, with 9 bases between the two germline ends. CDR1 and CDR2 (germline): KGHSH, LQKENI. This CDR3 spans 14 amino acids. The chain's CDR3 is CASSQTFSGNTIYF. Written as DNA, the CDR3 is TGTGCCAGCTCCCAGACATTCTCTGGAAACACCATATATTTT.

The rearrangement joins TRBV11-2 to TRBJ1-5; 9 bases match TRBD1. This CDR3 is built from 15 residues. V lost 5 bases to trimming and J lost 3 bases; unmatched junction nucleotides: 5. Germline assignment: CDR1 SGHAT and CDR2 FQNNGV. CDR3 nucleotides: TGTGCCAGCAGCGTAGGACAGGGGTTCAATCAGCCCCAGCATTTT. Translating gives CASSVGQGFNQPQHF.

The V gene is TRBV11-2, the J gene TRBJ1-6, with 8 nucleotides matching TRBD1. J gave up 7 bases and V 0 bases, and 8 bases lay outside the gene matches. There are 17 residues in the CDR3. Germline V CDR1 and CDR2: SGHAT, FQNNGV. CDR3 loop: CASSLDRPHRGNSPLHF. The CDR3 DNA sequence: TGTGCCAGCAGCTTAGATCGGCCCCACAGGGGGAATTCACCCCTCCACTTT.

This clone showed up just a few times. The chain is built from TRBV20-1 and TRBJ1-1; D is perhaps TRBD1 (5 bases). V lost 3 bases to trimming and J lost 4 bases, with 15 bases between them. Germline loops: CDR1 DFQATT, CDR2 SNEGSKA (reference sequence). The CDR3 sequence is 14 residues long. CDR3 sequence (DNA): TGCAGTGCTAGTCGTAGGGACGGGATCACTGAAGCTTTCTTT. This gives the protein CSASRRDGITEAFF.

This chain joins TRBV28 and TRBJ1-5; the D gene is possibly TRBD1 (5 bases). The V gene's germline CDR1 is MDHEN and CDR2 SYDVKM. V was trimmed by 7 bases and J by 9 bases, leaving 25 bases between them. The CDR3 runs 16 residues. The CDR3, as DNA: TGTGCCAGCACGGGCCCAAAAGGGGCGGTGGAAGGGCCCCAGCATTTT. Translated: CASTGPKGAVEGPQHF.

The rearrangement links TRBV4-2 to TRBJ2-7; the D gene is possibly TRBD2 (6 bases). V was clipped by 3 bases and J by 3 bases, with 12 bases between them. The CDR3 is 14 residues long. The germline V gene encodes CDR1 LGHNA and CDR2 YNFKEQ. The CDR3 loop reads CASSQNSGYYEQYF. The DNA of the CDR3 is TGTGCCAGCAGCCAGAATAGCGGATACTACGAGCAGTACTTC.

The V gene is TRBV7-3, the J gene TRBJ2-7, with D perhaps matching TRBD1 (5 bases). CDR1 is SGHTA, CDR2 FQGTGA, per germline. The length of the CDR3 is 13 residues. Trimming cost V 2 bases and J 6 bases, with 11 bases left between them. The CDR3 DNA reads TGTGCCAGCAGCTTATATGACAGATCCGAGCAGTACTTC. Its protein product is CASSLYDRSEQYF.

This clone was seen just once. The chain employs TRBV5-1 and TRBJ2-5; perhaps TRBD1 as D (5 bases). The CDR3 sequence is 15 residues long. With 0 bases removed from V and 4 bases from J, the gap between germline ends came to 13 bases. Looked up from germline, CDR1 is SGHRS and CDR2 is YFSETQ. The CDR3: CASSLAGQGLETQYF. The DNA of the CDR3 is TGCGCCAGCAGCTTGGCGGGCCAGGGCCTAGAGACCCAGTACTTC.

The V and J genes are TRBV29-1 and TRBJ2-7; D remains ambiguous. The length of the CDR3 is 13 residues. V gave up 0 bases and J gave up 2 bases, with 8 bases separating them. Germline V gives CDR1 SQVTM, CDR2 ANQGSEA. The CDR3 spells CSVEEKSTYEQYF. CDR3 bases: TGCAGCGTTGAAGAAAAGTCCACCTACGAGCAGTACTTC.

V gene TRBV28 combines with J gene TRBJ1-5; D not certain. CDR1 and CDR2 from the germline V gene are MDHEN and SYDVKM. Trimming removed 6 bases at V and 2 bases at J, with 20 bases between. This CDR3 has 17 amino acids. In DNA, the CDR3 is TGTGCCAGCAGAGGGAAATCTGTGGCCTTGGGCAATCAGCCCCAGCATTTT. Residues: CASRGKSVALGNQPQHF. The whole variable domain, remainder taken from reference TRBV28 and TRBJ1-5, is DVKVTQSSRYLVKRTGEKVFLECVQDMDHENMFWYRQDPGLGLRLIYFSYDVKMKEKGDIPEGYSVSREKKERFSLILESASTNQTSMYLCASRGKSVALGNQPQHFGDGTRLSIL.

The genes are TRBV7-2 and TRBJ1-3; D is uncertain. The CDR3 extends over 14 amino acids. Germline-derived CDR1 and CDR2 are SGHTA and FQGNSA. With 6 bases removed from V and 4 bases from J, the gap between germline ends came to 13 bases. CDR3 sequence reads: CASSRGSWGNTIYF. The CDR3 nucleotides are TGTGCCAGCAGTCGCGGAAGCTGGGGAAACACCATATATTTT.

The genes are TRBV7-6 and TRBJ1-1, with D maybe TRBD1 (6 bases). Trimming took off 5 bases at V and 1 base at J, with 11 bases between the two ends. Germline-derived CDR1 and CDR2 are SGHVS and FNYEAQ. The CDR3 covers 14 residues. The CDR3 sequence is CASSGGNQNTEAFF. The DNA for the CDR3 is TGTGCCAGCAGCGGGGGCAATCAGAACACTGAAGCTTTCTTT.

This chain connects TRBV19 to TRBJ1-2; no clear D gene. Germline values: CDR1 LNHDA, CDR2 SQIVND (reference sequence). Trimming stripped 8 bases from V and 3 bases from J, with 16 bases between. The CDR3 sequence is 14 residues long. CDR3 bases: TGTGCCAGTGGGAACCCACAGTACTACTATGGCTACACCTTC. Translated: CASGNPQYYYGYTF.

This chain uses TRBV19 with TRBJ1-1; TRBD1 matches at 8 bases. The J segment lost 3 bases and the V segment lost 6 bases, leaving 9 bases of the junction unmatched. The CDR3 loop spans 15 amino acids. Looked up from germline, CDR1 is LNHDA and CDR2 is SQIVND (reference sequence). CDR3 sequence: CASRKRTGTDTEAFF. The CDR3 region has the DNA TGTGCCAGTAGGAAAAGGACAGGGACGGACACTGAAGCTTTCTTT. Filled out from reference TRBV19 and TRBJ1-1, the complete variable domain reads DGGITQSPKYLFRKEGQNVTLSCEQNLNHDAMYWYRQDPGQGLRLIYYSQIVNDFQKGDIAEGYSVSREKKESFPLTVTSAQKNPTAFYLCASRKRTGTDTEAFFGQGTRLTVV.

This clone was picked up one time. The chain carries TRBV5-1 and TRBJ2-1, with 8 nucleotides matching TRBD2. This CDR3 spans 16 amino acids. Per germline, CDR1 SGHRS and CDR2 YFSETQ. J gave up 2 bases and V 1 base, and 5 bases lay outside the gene matches. The CDR3 spells CASSLSSRGAYNEQFF. The DNA of the CDR3 is TGCGCCAGCAGCTTGTCCTCGCGGGGGGCCTACAATGAGCAGTTCTTC.